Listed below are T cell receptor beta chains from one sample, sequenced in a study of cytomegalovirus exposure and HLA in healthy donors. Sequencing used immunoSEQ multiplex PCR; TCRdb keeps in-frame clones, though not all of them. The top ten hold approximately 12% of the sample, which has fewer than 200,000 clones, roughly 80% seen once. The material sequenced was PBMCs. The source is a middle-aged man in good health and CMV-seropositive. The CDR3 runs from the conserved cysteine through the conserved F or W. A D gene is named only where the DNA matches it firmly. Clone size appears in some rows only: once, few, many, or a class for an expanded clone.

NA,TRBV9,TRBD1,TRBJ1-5,CASSLTGTDNYSNQPQHF,TGTGCCAGCAGCCTTACCGGGACAGATAACTATAGCAATCAGCCCCAGCATTTT
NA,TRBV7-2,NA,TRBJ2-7,CASSLGGAGAPYEQYF,TGTGCCAGCAGCTTAGGGGGAGCAGGGGCCCCCTACGAGCAGTACTTC
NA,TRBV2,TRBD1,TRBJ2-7,CASSEGGGAGDEQYF,TGTGCCAGCAGTGAAGGAGGGGGCGCGGGCGACGAGCAGTACTTC
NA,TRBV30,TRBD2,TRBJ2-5,CAWSVRGGAGETQYF,TGTGCCTGGAGTGTACGCGGGGGGGCCGGGGAGACCCAGTACTTC
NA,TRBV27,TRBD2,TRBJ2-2,CASSLQGLAGVGELFF,TGTGCCAGCAGTTTACAGGGACTAGCGGGAGTCGGGGAGCTGTTTTTT
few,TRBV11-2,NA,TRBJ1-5,CASSVSGEGQPQHF,TGTGCCAGCAGCGTATCAGGGGAGGGTCAGCCCCAGCATTTT
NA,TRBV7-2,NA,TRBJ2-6,CASSWADSGANVLTF,TGTGCCAGCAGCTGGGCAGACTCTGGGGCCAACGTCCTGACTTTC
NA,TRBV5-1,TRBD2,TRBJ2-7,CASSYGGNSYEQYF,TGCGCCAGCAGCTACGGGGGGAACTCCTACGAGCAGTACTTC
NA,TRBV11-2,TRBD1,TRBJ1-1,CASSSGQGEDTEAFF,TGTGCCAGCAGCTCGGGACAGGGCGAGGACACTGAAGCTTTCTTT
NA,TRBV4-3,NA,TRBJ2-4,CASSQDRASLAKNIQYF,TGCGCCAGCAGCCAAGATCGCGCGTCCCTAGCCAAAAACATTCAGTACTTC
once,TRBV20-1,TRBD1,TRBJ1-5,CSARRQGGLHF,TGCAGTGCTAGAAGGCAGGGGGGTCTTCATTTT
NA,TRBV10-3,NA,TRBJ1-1,CAISDRNTEAFF,TGTGCCATCAGTGACAGGAACACTGAAGCTTTCTTT
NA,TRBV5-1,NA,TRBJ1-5,CASSSQGGNQPQHF,TGCGCCAGCAGCTCACAGGGTGGTAATCAGCCCCAGCATTTT